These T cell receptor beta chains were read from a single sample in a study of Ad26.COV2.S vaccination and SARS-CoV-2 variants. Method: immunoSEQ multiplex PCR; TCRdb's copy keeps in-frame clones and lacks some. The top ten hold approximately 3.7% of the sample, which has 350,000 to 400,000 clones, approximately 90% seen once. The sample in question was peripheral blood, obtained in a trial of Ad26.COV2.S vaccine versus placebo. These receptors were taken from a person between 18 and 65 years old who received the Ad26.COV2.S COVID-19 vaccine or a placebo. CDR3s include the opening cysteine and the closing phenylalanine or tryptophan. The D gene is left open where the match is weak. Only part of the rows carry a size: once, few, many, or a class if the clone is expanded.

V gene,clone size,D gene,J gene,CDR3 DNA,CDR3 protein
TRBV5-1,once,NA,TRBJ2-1,TGCGCCAGCAGCTTGTCGCGAAGGAGCTCCTACAATGAGCAGTTCTTC,CASSLSRRSSYNEQFF
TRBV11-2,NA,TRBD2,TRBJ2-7,TGTGCCAGCAGCTTATCACTAGCGGAAGTCCACGAGCAGTACTTC,CASSLSLAEVHEQYF
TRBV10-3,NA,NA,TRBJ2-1,TGTGCCATCAGTGCGTCCGAAAATCACAATGAGCAGTTCTTC,CAISASENHNEQFF
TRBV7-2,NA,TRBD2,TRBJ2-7,TGTGCCAGCAGCTTACGGGGGGAAGGGTACGAGCAGTACTTC,CASSLRGEGYEQYF
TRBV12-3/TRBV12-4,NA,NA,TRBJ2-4,TGTGCCAGCAGTTTAGGGGTGCCCGACATTCAGTACTTC,CASSLGVPDIQYF
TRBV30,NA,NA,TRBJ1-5,TGTGCCTGGAGTGAAGATAGCAATCAGCCCCAGCATTTT,CAWSEDSNQPQHF
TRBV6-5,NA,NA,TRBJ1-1,TGTGCCAGCAGTTACACAGGTCGAGCTTTCTTT,CASSYTGRAFF
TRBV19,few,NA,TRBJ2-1,TGTGCCAGTAGTGAGGGGCTTCAGAAATACAATGAGCAGTTCTTC,CASSEGLQKYNEQFF
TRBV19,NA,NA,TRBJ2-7,TGTGCCAGTAGTATTGGCGCTTCTCCGGGCGAGCAGTACTTC,CASSIGASPGEQYF
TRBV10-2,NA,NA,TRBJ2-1,TGCGCCAGCAGTGACAATTACAATGAGCAGTTCTTC,CASSDNYNEQFF
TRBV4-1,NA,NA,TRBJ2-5,TGCGCCAGCAGCCCTGCGGTCCCCGGTGAGACCCAGTACTTC,CASSPAVPGETQYF
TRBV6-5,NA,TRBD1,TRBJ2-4,TGTGCCAGCAGTTACGAGACAGGGGGGTACATTCAGTACTTC,CASSYETGGYIQYF
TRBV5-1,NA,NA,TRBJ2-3,TGCGCCAGCAGCTTGGAACCGAATCGCGCAGATACGCAGTATTTT,CASSLEPNRADTQYF